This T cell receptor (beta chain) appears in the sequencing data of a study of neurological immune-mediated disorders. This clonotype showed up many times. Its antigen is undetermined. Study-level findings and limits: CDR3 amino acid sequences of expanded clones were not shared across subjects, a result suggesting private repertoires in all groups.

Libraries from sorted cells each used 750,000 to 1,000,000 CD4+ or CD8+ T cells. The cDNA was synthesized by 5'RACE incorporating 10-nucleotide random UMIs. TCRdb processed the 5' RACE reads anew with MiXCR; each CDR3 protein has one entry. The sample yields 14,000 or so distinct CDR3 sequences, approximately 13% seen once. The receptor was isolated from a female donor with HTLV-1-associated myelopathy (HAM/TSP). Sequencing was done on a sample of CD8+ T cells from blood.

This CDR3 is CASSLGTGNYGYTF. The CDR3 DNA follows: TGTGCCAGCAGCTTAGGGACAGGGAACTATGGCTACACCTTC. The J gene is TRBJ1-2, the V gene TRBV7-6, with 8 bases identical to TRBD1. Unmatched junction bases numbered 0, after V lost 1 base and J lost 2 bases. Per the germline V gene, CDR1 is SGHVS and CDR2 is FNYEAQ. The CDR3 consists of 14 residues.